The 2 T cell receptor beta chains reported below all come from one sample, sequenced in a study of shared clonotypes between healthy human individuals. Sequenced by immunoSEQ multiplex PCR; TCRdb stores in-frame clones only, minus some. The sample has 1,500,000 or so clones; approximately 98.5% are singletons. Sequences were obtained from naive CD4+ T cells sorted from blood. Described subset: CD45RA+ positively selected. Every receptor here comes from a man aged 25 to 45 in good health.

The sample holds one count of this clone. The chain links TRBV10-1 to TRBJ1-2, with D perhaps TRBD1 (6 bases). The V gene's germline CDR1 is WNHNN and CDR2 SYGVQD (reference sequence). The CDR3 totals 13 residues. Trimming took 7 bases from V and 6 from J, leaving 15 bases between them. CDR3 nucleotides: TGCGCCAGCAAAAGGGGGGCACCTCATGGCTACACCTTC. It specifies CASKRGAPHGYTF.

The V and J genes are TRBV7-9 and TRBJ2-5; no firm D call. V lost 7 bases and J 4 bases, leaving 13 bases between the germline ends. The CDR3 is 13 residues long. The V gene's germline CDR1 is SEHNR and CDR2 FQNEAQ (reference sequence). The CDR3 sequence is CASTMWSVETQYF. The DNA for the CDR3 is TGTGCCAGCACCATGTGGTCCGTAGAGACCCAGTACTTC. The full variable domain, in which reference TRBV7-9 and TRBJ2-5 provide the parts outside the CDR3, is DTGVSQNPRHKITKRGQNVTFRCDPISEHNRLYWYRQTLGQGPEFLTYFQNEAQLEKSRLLSDRFSAERPKGSFSTLEIQRTEQGDSAMYLCASTMWSVETQYFGPGTRLLVL.